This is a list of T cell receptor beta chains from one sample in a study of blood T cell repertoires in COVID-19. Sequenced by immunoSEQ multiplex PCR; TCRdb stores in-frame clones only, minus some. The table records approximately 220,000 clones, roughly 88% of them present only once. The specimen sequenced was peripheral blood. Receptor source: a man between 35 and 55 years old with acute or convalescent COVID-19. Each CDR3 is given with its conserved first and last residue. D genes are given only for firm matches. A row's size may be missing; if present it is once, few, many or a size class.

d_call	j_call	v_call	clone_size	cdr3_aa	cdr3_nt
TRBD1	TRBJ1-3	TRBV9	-	CASSTGQGVSGNTIYF	TGTGCCAGCAGCACGGGACAGGGGGTGTCTGGAAACACCATATATTTT
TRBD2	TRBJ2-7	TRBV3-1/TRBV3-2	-	CASSQFSGRSSYEQYF	TGTGCCAGCAGCCAGTTTAGCGGGAGGTCTTCCTACGAGCAGTACTTC
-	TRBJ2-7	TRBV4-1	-	CASSQEKGSGYEQYF	TGCGCCAGCAGCCAAGAAAAGGGGTCCGGGTACGAGCAGTACTTC
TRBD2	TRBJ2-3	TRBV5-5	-	CASSLLAGDTQYF	TGTGCCAGCAGCTTGTTAGCGGGAGATACGCAGTATTTT
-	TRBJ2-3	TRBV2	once	CASSEFGPDTQYF	TGTGCCAGCAGTGAGTTTGGGCCAGATACGCAGTATTTT
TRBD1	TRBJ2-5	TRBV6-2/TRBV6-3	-	CASSPRQGTETQYF	TGTGCCAGCAGTCCCCGACAGGGGACGGAGACCCAGTACTTC
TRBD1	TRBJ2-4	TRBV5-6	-	CASSLGAGGGVQNIQYF	TGTGCCAGCAGCTTGGGTGCAGGGGGCGGGGTACAAAACATTCAGTACTTC
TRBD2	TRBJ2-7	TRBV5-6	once	CASSDRLAGALGYEQYF	TGTGCCAGCAGCGATAGACTAGCGGGAGCGTTGGGCTACGAGCAGTACTTC
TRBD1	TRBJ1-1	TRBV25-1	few	CASIDRVGTEAFF	TGTGCCAGCATCGACAGGGTAGGGACTGAAGCTTTCTTT
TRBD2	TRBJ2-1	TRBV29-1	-	CSVEGGTSGSHDEQFF	TGCAGCGTTGAAGGCGGGACTAGCGGGAGTCACGATGAGCAGTTCTTC
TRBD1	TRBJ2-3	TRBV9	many	CASSAQGVTSTDTQYF	TGTGCCAGCAGCGCCCAGGGGGTTACTAGCACAGATACGCAGTATTTT
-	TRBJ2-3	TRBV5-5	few	CASSLLPGDTQYF	TGTGCCAGCAGCTTGCTCCCGGGGGATACGCAGTATTTT
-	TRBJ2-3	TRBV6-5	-	CASSYRRASGDTQYF	TGTGCCAGCAGTTACCGCAGGGCGAGTGGAGATACGCAGTATTTT
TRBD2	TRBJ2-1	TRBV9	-	CASSVVATSVNNEQFF	TGTGCCAGCAGCGTAGTGGCGACTAGCGTCAACAATGAGCAGTTCTTC
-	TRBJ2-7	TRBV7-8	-	CASSSPGVGEQYF	TGTGCCAGCAGCTCCCCAGGGGTGGGCGAGCAGTACTTC
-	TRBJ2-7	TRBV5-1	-	CASSLENRNYEQYF	TGCGCCAGCAGCTTGGAGAACAGGAACTACGAGCAGTACTTC
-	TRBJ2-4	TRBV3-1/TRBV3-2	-	CASSPEIGTDIQYF	TGTGCCAGCAGCCCCGAAATCGGGACTGACATTCAGTACTTC
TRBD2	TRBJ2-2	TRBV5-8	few	CASMSGLYLPGELFF	TGTGCCAGCATGTCGGGACTATATCTCCCCGGGGAGCTGTTTTTT
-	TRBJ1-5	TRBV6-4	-	CASSDLSLLSGQPQHF	TGTGCCAGCAGTGATCTTTCACTTCTTAGCGGTCAGCCCCAGCATTTT
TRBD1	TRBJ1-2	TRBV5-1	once	CASSQGQGDYGYTF	TGCGCCAGCAGCCAGGGACAGGGTGACTATGGCTACACCTTC